This is a list of T cell receptor beta chains from one sample in a study of T cell clonotyping in hematopoietic cell transplantation. Assay used: immunoSEQ multiplex PCR; TCRdb lists only in-frame clones, some missing. The top ten clones hold about a fifth of a sample with thousands of clones, about 85% of them seen once. This specimen was peripheral blood mononuclear cells, taken 180 days after allogeneic stem cell transplant. These receptors all stem from a male patient over 55 who had an allogeneic stem cell transplant from an unrelated donor, so T cells may come from the graft donor. Some clones in this sample may be carry-over from other donors' samples. CDR3s include the opening cysteine and the closing phenylalanine or tryptophan. A D gene is named only where the DNA matches it firmly. A clone size is listed for some rows: how often the clone was seen (once, few, many), or a class if it is expanded.

clone_size d_call j_call v_call cdr3_nt cdr3_aa
few TRBD1 TRBJ2-3 TRBV6-1 TGTGCCAGCAGTGATCCCGGGACAGGGGATGCAGATACGCAGTATTTT CASSDPGTGDADTQYF
- - TRBJ1-2 TRBV9 TGTGCCAGCAGCCTAGGACGCCAAGCTAACTATGGCTACACCTTC CASSLGRQANYGYTF
- TRBD2 TRBJ2-7 TRBV2 TGTGCCAGCAAGGGGCTTAGGACTAGCGTCGAGCAGTACTTC CASKGLRTSVEQYF
few - TRBJ1-1 TRBV6-1 TGTGCCAGCAGTGACATTTCGAACACTGAAGCTTTCTTT CASSDISNTEAFF
once - TRBJ1-1 TRBV29-1 TGCAGCGTGGGGGCACATCTTAGGCCGACTGAAGAAGCTTTCTTT CSVGAHLRPTEEAFF
- - TRBJ1-1 TRBV6-8 TGTGCCAGCAAACCGGGCACAGGAAAAGCTTTCTTT CASKPGTGKAFF
- - TRBJ1-2 TRBV25-1 TGTGCCACCTCCGGACAGTCATATGGCTACACCTTC CATSGQSYGYTF
- TRBD2 TRBJ2-7 TRBV7-8 TGTGCCAGCAGCTTAGCGAGGGACTATCCTTTCTACGAGCAGTACTTC CASSLARDYPFYEQYF
- - TRBJ1-2 TRBV6-1 TGTGCCAGCAGTGAAACGACGGTTGGAGGCTACACCTTC CASSETTVGGYTF
- - TRBJ2-7 TRBV28 TGTGCCAGCAGCGAGTTCAGGGAAGTAGGCTACGAGCAGTACTTC CASSEFREVGYEQYF
- - TRBJ1-5 TRBV19 TGTGCCAGTAGTATAAACCATTATTCCCAGCATTTT CASSINHYSQHF
- - TRBJ2-7 TRBV10-3 TGTGCCATCAGCGACGAGGGGGGGATCCACGAGCAGTACTTC CAISDEGGIHEQYF
- TRBD2 TRBJ2-3 TRBV4-1 TGCGCCAGCAGCCAAGGGCTAGCGGCTAGCACAGATACGCAGTATTTT CASSQGLAASTDTQYF
- - TRBJ1-4 TRBV6-5 TGTGCCAGCAGTTACGGGAGGGTAACTAATGAAAAACTGTTTTTT CASSYGRVTNEKLFF
- TRBD2 TRBJ2-3 TRBV4-2 TGTGCCAGCGGGACCCTCAGCGGGGCTCGAACAGATACGCAGTATTTT CASGTLSGARTDTQYF
- TRBD2 TRBJ2-2 TRBV11-2 TGTGCCAGCAGCTTAGTTCAGGGACTAGCGAACACCGGGGAGCTGTTTTTT CASSLVQGLANTGELFF
- - TRBJ2-7 TRBV5-1 TGCGCCAGCAGCTTAATTGAGGGGTACGAGCAGTACTTC CASSLIEGYEQYF
- - TRBJ2-7 TRBV5-6 TGTGCCAGCAGCCTGGGGTCCTCGCGGGTGACGTACAAGCAGTACTTC CASSLGSSRVTYKQYF
- - TRBJ2-3 TRBV5-4 TGTGCCAGCAGCGGAGGGGTAGATACGCAGTATTTT CASSGGVDTQYF
- - TRBJ2-7 TRBV25-1 TGTGCCAGCATCCCTACTGGCCAGGGGAACTACGAGCAGTACTTC CASIPTGQGNYEQYF
- - TRBJ2-7 TRBV29-1 TGCAGCGTTTCCTCCGGGACACCCGACACCTACGAGCAGTACTTC CSVSSGTPDTYEQYF
- - TRBJ2-7 TRBV6-5 TGTGCCAGCAGTTACGATCAGGGTTATACCTACGAGCAGTACTTC CASSYDQGYTYEQYF
- TRBD1 TRBJ1-6 TRBV7-2 TGTGCCAGCCGGGGACAGGGAGGGAATTCACCCCTCCACTTT CASRGQGGNSPLHF
- TRBD2 TRBJ2-1 TRBV7-2 TGTGCCAGCAGCTTTCGGGGGGGCAACAATGAGCAGTTCTTC CASSFRGGNNEQFF
- TRBD2 TRBJ2-7 TRBV6-5 TGTGCCAGCAGTTACTCGCCTAGCGGCAACTACGAGCAGTACTTC CASSYSPSGNYEQYF
large TRBD2 TRBJ2-2 TRBV4-2 TGTGCCAGCAGCCAACAACTAGCGGGAGGGACCGGGGAGCTGTTTTTT CASSQQLAGGTGELFF
- - TRBJ2-7 TRBV9 TGTGCCAGCAGCGTAGGGTCCTACGAGCAGTACTTC CASSVGSYEQYF
once - TRBJ2-7 TRBV10-3 TGTGCCAGCAGTGTCCGAGGGCTTACTAGATACGAGCAGTACTTC CASSVRGLTRYEQYF
- - TRBJ1-4 TRBV4-3 TGCGCCAGCAGCCAAGAGGCAGTTGGGGAAAAACTGTTTTTT CASSQEAVGEKLFF
once - TRBJ2-1 TRBV4-2 TGTGCCAGCAGGCGAACGGACAGTAGCTCCTACAATGAGCAGTTCTTC CASRRTDSSSYNEQFF
- - TRBJ2-5 TRBV7-3 TGTGCCAGCAGCTTAGTAGGGACGTACCAAGAGACCCAGTACTTC CASSLVGTYQETQYF
- - TRBJ1-3 TRBV6-5 TGTGCCAGCAGTTTCAGGGTAGGAAACACCATATATTTT CASSFRVGNTIYF
hyperexpanded TRBD1 TRBJ1-6 TRBV7-9 TGTGCCAGCAGCTCCCATACTTGGACAGGGGTGAATTCACCCCTCCACTTT CASSSHTWTGVNSPLHF
- - TRBJ1-2 TRBV28 TGTGCCAGCAGTTCCTTGACAGGAACCTACTATGGCTACACCTTC CASSSLTGTYYGYTF
- TRBD1 TRBJ2-7 TRBV7-8 TGTGCCAGCAGCTTAGTTAAGGGGGCTATCGAGCAGTACTTC CASSLVKGAIEQYF
- TRBD2 TRBJ2-3 TRBV5-5 TGTGCCAGCAGGCATTATGGACTAGCGGTGAGGGAGGATACGCAGTATTTT CASRHYGLAVREDTQYF
- TRBD2 TRBJ2-7 TRBV7-6 TGTGCCAGCAGCCCAAGCGGGGGGGCTTCCTACGAGCAGTACTTC CASSPSGGASYEQYF
- TRBD1 TRBJ2-7 TRBV29-1 TGCAGCGTGGTGACAGGGGGCCGGTCCTACGAGCAGTACTTC CSVVTGGRSYEQYF
- - TRBJ2-3 TRBV29-1 TGCAGCGTCCTCCTTACCCACGCTAGCACAGATACGCAGTATTTT CSVLLTHASTDTQYF
- TRBD1 TRBJ1-2 TRBV29-1 TGCAGCGTAAGACAGGGGGCAAGCTATGGCTACACCTTC CSVRQGASYGYTF
- TRBD1 TRBJ1-2 TRBV5-1 TGCGCCAGCAGCTCACAGGGGGCTGATGGCTACACCTTC CASSSQGADGYTF
- TRBD1 TRBJ1-5 TRBV28 TGTGCCAGCAGTGACAGGGTAAATCAGCCCCAGCATTTT CASSDRVNQPQHF
- - TRBJ1-2 TRBV2 TGTGCCAGCAGCAGGGACGGAACTAACTATGGCTACACCTTC CASSRDGTNYGYTF
- TRBD1 TRBJ1-1 TRBV5-5 TGTGCCAGCAGCTTACAGGGGACAGGAAACACTGAAGCTTTCTTT CASSLQGTGNTEAFF
- TRBD1 TRBJ2-1 TRBV30 TGTGCCCGCGGAGGTAGGACAGGGAAATCAAGCGAGCAGTTCTTC CARGGRTGKSSEQFF
- TRBD2 TRBJ2-7 TRBV11-1 TGTGCCAGCAGCTTAGGTAGCGGGGTTCCGTCCGAGCAGTACTTC CASSLGSGVPSEQYF
once - TRBJ1-5 TRBV5-1 TGCGCCAGCAGCTTGGCTGTGGCAGGGAATATTTGTCAGCCCCAGCATTTT CASSLAVAGNICQPQHF
- - TRBJ1-2 TRBV15 TGTGCCACCAGCAGAGATTTCTATGGCTACACCTTC CATSRDFYGYTF
once - TRBJ1-6 TRBV4-3 TGCGCCAGCAGCCAAGATTTAGCGCCAGGGAGTTCACCCCTCCACTTT CASSQDLAPGSSPLHF
- - TRBJ1-1 TRBV15 TGTGCCACCAGCTGGGAGGGGAACACTGAAGCTTTCTTT CATSWEGNTEAFF